Each of the 21 T cell receptor beta chains below was sequenced from the same sample in a study of OX40 agonist ivuxolimab in advanced cancers. Produced via immunoSEQ multiplex PCR; TCRdb's table is partial and in-frame only. The sample has more than 100,000 clones; around 89% are singletons. The material sequenced was CD4+ or CD8+ T cells sorted from blood, taken in a trial of the OX40 agonist ivuxolimab. The source is an adult with an advanced solid tumor such as melanoma, head and neck, liver or kidney cancer.

This chain uses TRBV5-4 with TRBJ2-1; 8 bases line up with TRBD1. Trimming took 0 bases from V and 2 from J; bases not matched to a gene: 4. This CDR3 is 16 amino acids long. In germline, CDR1 is SGHNT, CDR2 YYREEE (reference sequence). Written as DNA, the CDR3 is TGTGCCAGCAGCTTGGGCGGGACAGGTGCCTACAATGAGCAGTTCTTC. It specifies CASSLGGTGAYNEQFF.

The CDR3 DNA reads TGTGCCAGCACCCCTGGAAATACGCAGTATTTT. Amino acid sequence: CASTPGNTQYF. This sequence joins TRBV7-8 and TRBJ2-3; D remains ambiguous. Germline CDR1 and CDR2: SGHVS and FQNEAQ. V lost 7 bases and J 7 bases, leaving 9 bases between the germline ends. The CDR3 totals 11 residues. The variable domain in full, with the rest retrieved from reference TRBV7-8 and TRBJ2-3, is GAGVSQSPRYKVAKRGQDVALRCDPISGHVSLFWYQQALGQGPEFLTYFQNEAQLDKSGLPSDRFFAERPEGSVSTLKIQRTQQEDSAVYLCASTPGNTQYFGPGTRLTVL.

This clone was counted once. The V call is TRBV5-6, the J call TRBJ1-3; D call uncertain. The CDR3 has 14 residues. The germline CDR1 and CDR2 sequences are SGHDT and YYEEEE. V was trimmed by 0 bases and J by 1 base, leaving 5 bases between them. This CDR3 is CASSLVGSGNTIYF. The CDR3 bases are TGTGCCAGCAGCTTGGTGGGTTCTGGAAACACCATATATTTT.

This chain joins TRBV28 and TRBJ1-5, with D unresolved. This CDR3 has 15 amino acids. CDR1 and CDR2 (germline): MDHEN, SYDVKM. V lost 4 bases to trimming and J lost 3 bases, with 13 bases between them. The CDR3 is CASSSPPGFNQPQHF. As DNA, the CDR3 is TGTGCCAGCAGTTCCCCCCCGGGATTCAATCAGCCCCAGCATTTT.

This clone has only one observation. V is TRBV18 and J is TRBJ2-7, with 8 nucleotides matching TRBD1. In germline, CDR1 is KGHSH, CDR2 LQKENI. Trimming took 3 bases from V and 4 from J; bases not matched to a gene: 8. The CDR3 is 15 amino acids. CDR3 protein: CASSPGDRQGYEQYF. In DNA form, the CDR3 reads TGTGCCAGCTCACCGGGGGACAGGCAGGGGTACGAGCAGTACTTC.

The chain uses TRBV7-2 and TRBJ1-5, with D hard to call. Trimming removed 0 bases at V and 2 bases at J, with 8 bases between. In germline, CDR1 is SGHTA, CDR2 FQGNSA. The CDR3 totals 15 residues. The CDR3 region has the DNA TGTGCCAGCAGCTTAGCGGGGTATGGCAATCAGCCCCAGCATTTT. Amino acids: CASSLAGYGNQPQHF.

In this sample, this clone turned up once. The chain carries TRBV18 and TRBJ2-3; D is possibly TRBD1 (5 bases). This CDR3 has 13 amino acids. V lost 3 bases, J lost 5 bases, and 9 bases lay in between. Looked up from germline, CDR1 is KGHSH and CDR2 is LQKENI. DNA of the CDR3: TGTGCCAGCTCACCTCCAGGGATAGATACGCAGTATTTT. Amino acids: CASSPPGIDTQYF.

The chain links TRBV7-2 to TRBJ1-6, with TRBD1 as a possible D gene (6 bases). Trimming shortened V by 1 base and J by 9 bases, and 13 bases separated the two germline ends. Per germline, CDR1 SGHTA and CDR2 FQGNSA. The length of the CDR3 is 15 residues. The DNA of the CDR3 is TGTGCCAGCAGCTTAGACCAGGGGCGGGGTTCACCCCTCCACTTT. It yields the protein CASSLDQGRGSPLHF.

The chain recombines TRBV6-1 with TRBJ1-2; D gene uncertain. The CDR3 runs to 14 residues. CDR1 and CDR2 (germline): MNHNS, SASEGT. V was cut by 7 bases and J by 0 bases, with 12 bases left in between. Here the CDR3 DNA reads TGTGCCAGCATATCCCCACTAACTAACTATGGCTACACCTTC. Amino acid sequence: CASISPLTNYGYTF.

Written as DNA, the CDR3 is TGTGCCACCACCACGGTCGTTGCGGGAGGTCAGCCCCAGCATTTT. It translates to CATTTVVAGGQPQHF. The V gene is TRBV19, the J gene TRBJ1-5; D not certain. The CDR3 has 15 residues. The V end was cut by 10 bases, the J end by 6 bases, with 22 bases between. CDR1 and CDR2 (germline): LNHDA, SQIVND (reference sequence).

This chain joins TRBV5-6 and TRBJ2-5; TRBD2 matches 11 bases. Germline V gene sequence: CDR1 SGHDT, CDR2 YYEEEE. The CDR3 is made up of 15 amino acids. With 7 bases clipped from V and 3 bases from J, the junction kept 8 bases outside the gene matches. Here the CDR3 reads CASLPLTSGEETQYF. In DNA form, the CDR3 reads TGTGCCAGCTTGCCCCTGACTAGCGGGGAAGAGACCCAGTACTTC.

The chain recombines TRBV11-2 with TRBJ2-5; D is possibly TRBD1 or TRBD2 (5 bases each). Deletions cut 4 bases from V and 5 bases from J, with 17 bases between. This CDR3 contains 15 residues. Germline assignment: CDR1 SGHAT and CDR2 FQNNGV. The CDR3 DNA reads as TGTGCCAGCAGCTCAAAAGTCGGGGCGCGGGAGACCCAGTACTTC. This translates into CASSSKVGARETQYF.

Note on this clone: The junction differs from germline at one of its ends, possibly a read error. The J gene is TRBJ2-1, the V gene TRBV5-4; D might be TRBD1 (5 bases). CDR1 and CDR2 (germline): SGHNT, YYREEE (reference sequence). This CDR3 region has 16 residues. The DNA for the CDR3 is TGCGCCAGCAGCCCATGGTACCAGGACAAAGGCAATGAGCAGTTCTTC. Translated, it gives CASSPWYQDKGNEQFF.

The J gene is TRBJ1-2, the V gene TRBV30, with D unclear. Per the germline V gene, CDR1 is GTSNPN and CDR2 is SVGIG (reference sequence). Trimming cost V 2 bases and J 2 bases, with 12 bases left between them. This CDR3 contains 14 residues. The DNA for the CDR3 is TGTGCCTGGAGTCATACGGCGGGGAACTATGGCTACACCTTC. This sequence encodes CAWSHTAGNYGYTF.

This clone has more than one count but fewer than ten. This chain connects TRBV6-5 to TRBJ1-1; D uncertain. The CDR3 runs to 14 residues. Germline V CDR1 and CDR2: MNHEY, SVGAGI. Trimming cost V 6 bases and J 0 bases, with 11 bases left between them. CDR3 loop: CASRSPAMNTEAFF. The DNA of the CDR3 is TGTGCCAGCAGAAGTCCAGCCATGAACACTGAAGCTTTCTTT.

V and J are TRBV7-2 and TRBJ2-1; no reliable D call. The germline CDR1 and CDR2 sequences are SGHTA and FQGNSA. The CDR3 runs to 14 residues. V lost 5 bases to trimming and J lost 6 bases, with 14 bases between them. The DNA for the CDR3 is TGTGCCAGCAGCCCCCCCCCTTTGGCCAATGAGCAGTTCTTC. Amino acid sequence: CASSPPPLANEQFF.

This chain connects TRBV5-5 to TRBJ1-1; the D is unclear. CDR3 length: 15 amino acids. Germline loops: CDR1 SGHKS, CDR2 YYEKEE (reference sequence). The V and J ends lost 0 bases and 4 bases respectively, with 13 bases between them. The CDR3 region is CASSLALGSATEAFF. The CDR3 bases are TGTGCCAGCAGCTTGGCCCTGGGATCGGCCACTGAAGCTTTCTTT.

This clone has only one observation. The rearrangement links TRBV25-1 to TRBJ2-1; no firm D call. This CDR3 spans 15 amino acids. Germline values: CDR1 MGHDK, CDR2 SYGVNS. Trimming left V 2 bases short and J 3 bases short, with 11 bases between. This CDR3 reads CASSELWQSYNEQFF. Here the CDR3 DNA reads TGTGCCAGCAGTGAACTATGGCAGAGCTACAATGAGCAGTTCTTC.

The chain carries TRBV6-5 and TRBJ2-7, with 8 bases that match TRBD1. The germline CDR1 and CDR2 sequences are MNHEY and SVGAGI. There are 13 residues in the CDR3. V shed 10 bases, J shed 6 bases, and the junction held 11 bases outside the gene matches. DNA for the CDR3: TGTGCCAACTCTCGGACAGGGTTCACCGAGCAGTACTTC. As protein: CANSRTGFTEQYF.

This clone has just a few counts. The rearrangement links TRBV25-1 to TRBJ2-5; tentatively, D is TRBD2 (6 bases). Trimming took off 4 bases at V and 4 bases at J, with 16 bases between the two ends. The CDR3 is made up of 15 amino acids. Germline V gives CDR1 MGHDK, CDR2 SYGVNS. The CDR3: CASSVGTSGGETQYF. The CDR3 DNA reads TGTGCCAGCAGTGTGGGGACTTCGGGTGGAGAGACCCAGTACTTC.

The chain recombines TRBV18 with TRBJ2-7; D uncertain. Germline V gene sequence: CDR1 KGHSH, CDR2 LQKENI. The V end was cut by 1 base, the J end by 4 bases, with 11 bases between. The CDR3 is 14 amino acids. CDR3 region: CASSPHSQGYEQYF. CDR3 in DNA: TGTGCCAGCTCACCACACAGCCAAGGATACGAGCAGTACTTC. The full variable domain, completed using reference TRBV18 and TRBJ2-7, is NAGVMQNPRHLVRRRGQEARLRCSPMKGHSHVYWYRQLPEEGLKFMVYLQKENIIDESGMPKERFSAEFPKEGPSILRIQQVVRGDSAAYFCASSPHSQGYEQYFGPGTRLTVT.